This paragraph reports one TCR beta chain. Its matching antigen is unknown. These data come from a study of cytomegalovirus exposure and HLA in healthy donors. Here immunoSEQ multiplex PCR was the method, and the copy in TCRdb shows in-frame clones only, minus some. The repertoire has approximately 160,000 clones, about 85% of them found once; the top ten carry 2% to 2.5%. With V trimmed by 4 bases and J by 3 bases, 9 bases remained unmatched. The CDR3 is 15 residues long. Germline values: CDR1 MNHEY, CDR2 SMNVEV (reference sequence). Study conclusions and caveats: Subsequent analysis showed first-cohort TCR clusters tending to co-occur in 120 validation repertoires.

The rearrangement joins TRBV27 to TRBJ2-7; 7 bases fit TRBD1. Sequencing used PBMCs. The source is a man aged 30-40 years in good health and CMV-seropositive. CDR3 coding DNA: TGTGCCAGCAGTTCGACAGGGAATAGTTTCTACGAGCAGTACTTC. As protein: CASSSTGNSFYEQYF.